The rows below give T cell receptor beta chains drawn from one sample of a study of Graves' ophthalmopathy and Graves' hyperthyroidism. MiXCR, run by TCRdb on the multiplex PCR reads, gives a single entry per CDR3 protein. Of more than 1,000,000 distinct CDR3 sequences listed, 35% to 40% are singletons. The sequenced material came from peripheral blood or thyroid tissue (not recorded which). The source of these receptors is an adult man with Graves' hyperthyroidism. Both conserved end residues are part of each CDR3. Each record gives: J gene, D gene, V gene, clone size, CDR3 protein, CDR3 DNA. A D gene is named only where the DNA matches it firmly. A row's size may be missing; if present it is once, few, many or a size class.

TRBJ2-6,.,TRBV7-2,few,CASSLTGTGFSGANVLTF,TGTGCCAGCAGCTTAACGGGCACAGGGTTCTCTGGGGCCAACGTCCTGACTTTC
TRBJ1-1,TRBD1,TRBV5-4,many,CASSSLQGMNTEAFF,TGTGCCAGCAGCTCTCTACAGGGGATGAACACTGAAGCTTTCTTT
TRBJ1-2,.,TRBV9,many,CASSPVGGDGYTF,TGTGCCAGCAGCCCAGTGGGTGGGGACGGCTACACCTTC
TRBJ1-2,.,TRBV20-1,many,CSAKDRGRDYGYTF,TGCAGTGCTAAGGATCGGGGTCGGGACTATGGCTACACCTTC
TRBJ2-5,.,TRBV18,few,CASSLGTDSGTQYF,TGTGCCAGCTCCCTCGGGACCGACTCCGGGACCCAGTACTTC
TRBJ1-2,.,TRBV5-8,.,CASSTGPGAYGYTF,TGTGCCAGCTCCACGGGGCCAGGGGCCTATGGCTACACCTTC
TRBJ2-6,.,TRBV10-3,.,CASYYGANVLTF,TGTGCCAGTTACTACGGGGCCAACGTCCTGACTTTC
TRBJ1-1,.,TRBV7-9,.,CASSLGGAVTEAFF,TGTGCCAGCAGCTTAGGGGGCGCCGTCACTGAAGCTTTCTTT
TRBJ1-1,.,TRBV10-3,.,CAISEERGSMNTEAFF,TGTGCCATCAGTGAGGAGAGGGGTTCAATGAACACTGAAGCTTTCTTT
TRBJ2-7,.,TRBV29-1,.,CSVVAESSYEQYF,TGCAGCGTTGTAGCGGAGAGCTCCTACGAGCAGTACTTC
TRBJ2-2,.,TRBV7-8,many,CASRSETGNTGELFF,TGTGCCAGCAGGTCTGAGACAGGGAACACCGGGGAGCTGTTTTTT
TRBJ2-4,.,TRBV2,.,CASSESKNIQYF,TGTGCCAGCAGTGAGTCCAAAAACATTCAGTACTTC
TRBJ2-5,.,TRBV29-1,.,CSVDGGEASETQYF,TGCAGCGTTGATGGCGGGGAAGCCTCCGAGACCCAGTACTTC
TRBJ1-2,TRBD1,TRBV10-3,many,CAISEVPGQGYGYTF,TGTGCCATCAGTGAGGTGCCCGGACAGGGCTATGGCTACACCTTC
TRBJ2-6,.,TRBV20-1,.,CSASSGTGTGANVLTF,TGCAGTGCTAGTTCCGGGACTGGGACAGGGGCCAACGTCCTGACTTTC
TRBJ1-5,TRBD1,TRBV20-1,.,CSAWDRGSNQPQHF,TGCAGTGCCTGGGACAGGGGAAGCAATCAGCCCCAGCATTTT
TRBJ2-7,.,TRBV5-6,.,CASSPLNEFVGRYEQYF,TGTGCCAGCAGCCCGCTTAACGAGTTTGTTGGTCGCTACGAGCAGTACTTC
TRBJ1-1,TRBD1,TRBV7-9,many,CASSPATGNRNTEAFF,TGTGCCAGCAGCCCAGCGACAGGGAATCGGAACACTGAAGCTTTCTTT
TRBJ1-1,TRBD1,TRBV20-1,few,CSALTGDSDTEAFF,TGCAGTGCCCTCACAGGGGATTCGGACACTGAAGCTTTCTTT
TRBJ1-4,TRBD1,TRBV29-1,many,CSVAGTADEKLFF,TGCAGCGTTGCTGGGACAGCCGATGAAAAACTGTTTTTT
TRBJ2-5,TRBD1,TRBV20-1,.,CSARVRGQGGETQYF,TGCAGTGCTAGAGTTAGGGGACAGGGAGGCGAGACCCAGTACTTC
TRBJ1-5,.,TRBV12-3/TRBV12-4,few,CASSRHPGGGHQPQHF,TGTGCCAGCAGTCGTCATCCTGGTGGGGGACATCAGCCCCAGCATTTT
TRBJ1-1,.,TRBV10-3,many,CAISETGDGEAFF,TGTGCCATCAGTGAGACCGGGGACGGTGAAGCTTTCTTT
TRBJ2-5,TRBD2,TRBV7-9,many,CASTRGGMLETQYF,TGTGCCAGCACCCGCGGGGGGATGTTGGAGACCCAGTACTTC
TRBJ2-5,.,TRBV7-8,.,CASSPQASDQETQYF,TGTGCCAGCAGCCCTCAGGCGAGCGACCAAGAGACCCAGTACTTC
TRBJ1-5,.,TRBV5-1,many,CASSRGNNQPQHF,TGCGCCAGCAGCCGGGGAAACAATCAGCCCCAGCATTTT
TRBJ1-2,.,TRBV12-3/TRBV12-4,few,CASSFGPRGRF,TGTGCCAGCAGTTTCGGCCCTCGGGGTCGCTTC
TRBJ1-2,.,TRBV29-1,many,CSVGLGTTLGYGYTF,TGCAGCGTCGGGCTAGGGACGACCCTTGGCTATGGCTACACCTTC
TRBJ1-1,TRBD1,TRBV5-1,many,CASSLAGGLGTEAFF,TGCGCCAGCAGCTTGGCAGGGGGTTTGGGCACTGAAGCTTTCTTT
TRBJ2-2,TRBD1,TRBV24-1,many,CATRGQGNTGELFF,TGTGCCACCCGAGGACAGGGGAACACCGGGGAGCTGTTTTTT
TRBJ2-5,.,TRBV5-1,few,CASSPGPFKETQYF,TGCGCCAGCAGCCCTGGACCTTTTAAAGAGACCCAGTACTTC
TRBJ2-2,.,TRBV5-1,many,CASSSTTGIAGELFF,TGCGCCAGCAGCTCTACCACAGGGATTGCCGGGGAGCTGTTTTTT
TRBJ1-6,TRBD1,TRBV4-3,.,CASSQLTGGMRNSPLHF,TGCGCCAGCAGCCAATTGACAGGGGGCATGAGGAATTCACCCCTCCACTTT
TRBJ2-5,TRBD1,TRBV7-9,.,CASSSLQGAKQTQYF,TGTGCCAGCAGCTCCTTACAGGGGGCGAAACAGACCCAGTACTTC
TRBJ2-5,TRBD1,TRBV12-3/TRBV12-4,few,CASTPGQGGAGETQYF,TGTGCCAGCACTCCCGGCCAAGGGGGCGCTGGGGAGACCCAGTACTTC
TRBJ1-6,.,TRBV7-8,many,CASSPKTGPEPLHF,TGTGCCAGCAGCCCCAAGACAGGCCCGGAGCCCCTCCACTTT
TRBJ1-5,.,TRBV4-3,few,CASSQGIGSFLQPQHF,TGCGCCAGCAGCCAGGGAATCGGGAGTTTTCTTCAGCCCCAGCATTTT
TRBJ2-7,.,TRBV10-3,.,CAYRDRTGSGEQYF,TGTGCCTACAGGGACCGAACAGGGTCTGGAGAGCAGTACTTC
TRBJ1-6,.,TRBV7-2,.,CASSLAQGGNSPLHF,TGTGCCAGCAGCTTAGCGCAGGGAGGGAATTCACCCCTCCACTTT
TRBJ2-2,TRBD1,TRBV5-6,few,CASTVTRGRGPGELFF,TGTGCCAGCACCGTGACCAGGGGGCGAGGTCCCGGGGAGCTGTTTTTT
TRBJ1-2,.,TRBV20-1,many,CSARVPLPYGYTF,TGCAGTGCTAGAGTCCCCCTGCCCTATGGCTACACCTTC
TRBJ1-2,.,TRBV5-1,many,CASSLVVLSEDGYTF,TGCGCCAGCAGCTTGGTCGTGCTCAGCGAAGATGGCTACACCTTC
TRBJ2-5,.,TRBV7-8,.,CASSLGVSFETQYF,TGTGCCAGCAGCTTGGGAGTTTCTTTTGAGACCCAGTACTTC
TRBJ2-7,.,TRBV7-2,many,CASSLRSGTGNSYEQYF,TGTGCCAGCAGCCTTAGGAGTGGAACAGGCAACTCCTACGAGCAGTACTTC
TRBJ2-2,.,TRBV6-6,few,CASSYSPDLPTGELFF,TGTGCCAGCAGTTACAGTCCGGACCTACCCACCGGGGAGCTGTTTTTT
TRBJ2-6,TRBD2,TRBV19,many,CASSPHIAGAGANVLTF,TGTGCCAGTAGTCCCCATATCGCGGGAGCTGGGGCCAACGTCCTGACTTTC
TRBJ2-7,TRBD1,TRBV7-2,many,CASSVNRGLYEQYF,TGTGCCAGCAGCGTGAACAGGGGGTTGTACGAGCAGTACTTC
TRBJ2-2,.,TRBV5-1,many,CASSLVHRELFF,TGCGCCAGCAGCTTGGTTCACCGGGAGCTGTTTTTT
TRBJ1-4,.,TRBV4-1,.,CASSQSNGGGEKLFF,TGCGCCAGCAGCCAATCGAACGGGGGCGGTGAAAAACTGTTTTTT
TRBJ1-2,.,TRBV4-3,few,CASSQGSGRDYGYTF,TGCGCCAGCAGCCAAGGCTCAGGGAGGGACTATGGCTACACCTTC
TRBJ2-7,TRBD1,TRBV4-1,few,CASSHPTGRTYEQYF,TGCGCCAGCAGCCATCCGACAGGGCGGACCTACGAGCAGTACTTC
TRBJ1-5,TRBD1,TRBV7-2,many,CASSLRWTGGDQPQHF,TGTGCCAGCAGCCTTAGGTGGACAGGGGGTGATCAGCCCCAGCATTTT
TRBJ1-1,.,TRBV5-8,many,CASSLPGIAEAFF,TGTGCCAGCAGCTTACCAGGGATCGCTGAAGCTTTCTTT
TRBJ2-5,.,TRBV29-1,.,CSVESRRHPGEAQYF,TGCAGCGTTGAATCGCGGCGACACCCGGGGGAGGCCCAGTACTTC
TRBJ1-3,.,TRBV15,.,CATSRDQKGTIYF,TGTGCCACCAGCAGAGATCAGAAGGGGACCATATATTTT
TRBJ2-3,TRBD1,TRBV2,.,CASRPTGAADTQYF,TGTGCCAGCAGACCGACAGGGGCGGCAGATACGCAGTATTTT
TRBJ1-2,.,TRBV10-3,many,CAISQDTYGYTF,TGTGCCATCAGTCAAGACACCTATGGCTACACCTTC
TRBJ1-1,TRBD1,TRBV11-2,.,CASLLGTVLNTEAFF,TGTGCCAGCTTACTAGGGACAGTGCTGAACACTGAAGCTTTCTTT
TRBJ1-2,TRBD1,TRBV24-1,many,CATSDAGQNYGYTF,TGTGCCACCAGTGATGCGGGACAGAACTATGGCTACACCTTC
TRBJ1-5,TRBD1,TRBV4-1,many,CASSQAGGGQPQHF,TGCGCCAGCAGCCAAGCAGGGGGAGGCCAGCCCCAGCATTTT